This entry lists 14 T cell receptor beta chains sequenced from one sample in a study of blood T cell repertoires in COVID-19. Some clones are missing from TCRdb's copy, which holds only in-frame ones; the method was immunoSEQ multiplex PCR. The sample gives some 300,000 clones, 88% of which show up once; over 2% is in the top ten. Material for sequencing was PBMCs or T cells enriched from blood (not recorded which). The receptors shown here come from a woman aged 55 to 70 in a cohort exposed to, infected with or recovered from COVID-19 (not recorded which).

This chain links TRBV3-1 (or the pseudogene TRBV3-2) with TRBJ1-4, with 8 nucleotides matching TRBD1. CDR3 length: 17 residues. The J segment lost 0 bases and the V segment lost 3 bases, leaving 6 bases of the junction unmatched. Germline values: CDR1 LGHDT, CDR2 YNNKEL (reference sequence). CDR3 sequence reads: CASSQRTGSATNEKLFF. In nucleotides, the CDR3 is TGTGCCAGCAGCCAGAGGACAGGGAGTGCAACTAATGAAAAACTGTTTTTT.

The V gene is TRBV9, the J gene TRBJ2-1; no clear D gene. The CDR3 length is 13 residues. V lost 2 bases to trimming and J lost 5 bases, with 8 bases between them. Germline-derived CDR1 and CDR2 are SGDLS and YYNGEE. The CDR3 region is CASSVNVDNEQFF. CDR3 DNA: TGTGCCAGCAGCGTCAACGTAGACAATGAGCAGTTCTTC.

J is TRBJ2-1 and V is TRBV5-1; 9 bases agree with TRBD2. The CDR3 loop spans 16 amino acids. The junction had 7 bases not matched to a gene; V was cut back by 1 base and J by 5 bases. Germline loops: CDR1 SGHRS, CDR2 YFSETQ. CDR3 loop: CASSLIVAGVNNEQFF. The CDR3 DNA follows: TGCGCCAGCAGCTTGATTGTAGCGGGAGTCAACAATGAGCAGTTCTTC.

In nucleotides, the CDR3 is TGCGCCAGCAGCTTAGACGGGGTCCTGACGAACGAGCAGTACTTC. It is translated as CASSLDGVLTNEQYF. V gene TRBV5-1 combines with J gene TRBJ2-7; maybe TRBD2 (5 bases). Germline V gene data show CDR1 as SGHRS and CDR2 as YFSETQ. V was pared by 2 bases and J by 5 bases, with 17 bases between. The CDR3 runs 15 residues.

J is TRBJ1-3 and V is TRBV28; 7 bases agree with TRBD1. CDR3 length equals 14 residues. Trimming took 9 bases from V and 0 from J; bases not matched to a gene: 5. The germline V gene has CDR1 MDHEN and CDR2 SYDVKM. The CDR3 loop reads CASNRGSSGNTIYF. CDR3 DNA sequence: TGTGCCAGTAACAGGGGAAGCTCTGGAAACACCATATATTTT.

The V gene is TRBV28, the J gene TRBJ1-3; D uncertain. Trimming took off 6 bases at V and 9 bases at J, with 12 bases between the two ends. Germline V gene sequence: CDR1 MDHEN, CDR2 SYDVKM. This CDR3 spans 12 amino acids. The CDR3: CASSQTEGTIYF. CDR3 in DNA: TGTGCCAGCAGCCAGACCGAGGGCACCATATATTTT.

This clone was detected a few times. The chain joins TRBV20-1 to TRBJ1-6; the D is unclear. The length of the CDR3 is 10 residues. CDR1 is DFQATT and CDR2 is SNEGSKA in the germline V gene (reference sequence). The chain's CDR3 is CSADNSPLHF. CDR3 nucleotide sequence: TGCAGCGCGGATAATTCACCCCTCCACTTT.

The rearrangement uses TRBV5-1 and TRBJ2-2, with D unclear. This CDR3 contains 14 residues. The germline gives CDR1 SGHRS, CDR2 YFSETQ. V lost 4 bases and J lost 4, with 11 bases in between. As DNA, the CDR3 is TGCGCCAGCAGCCCGGATGGAGCCACCGGGGAGCTGTTTTTT. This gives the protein CASSPDGATGELFF. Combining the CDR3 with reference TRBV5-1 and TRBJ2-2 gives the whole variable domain KAGVTQTPRYLIKTRGQQVTLSCSPISGHRSVSWYQQTPGQGLQFLFEYFSETQRNKGNFPGRFSGRQFSNSRSEMNVSTLELGDSALYLCASSPDGATGELFFGEGSRLTVL.

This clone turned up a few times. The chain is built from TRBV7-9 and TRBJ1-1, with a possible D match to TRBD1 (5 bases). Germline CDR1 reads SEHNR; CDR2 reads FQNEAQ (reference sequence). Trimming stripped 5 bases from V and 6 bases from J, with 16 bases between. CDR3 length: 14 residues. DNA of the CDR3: TGTGCCAGCAGCCTCGCGGGGGGGAGCGCTGAAGCTTTCTTT. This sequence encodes CASSLAGGSAEAFF.

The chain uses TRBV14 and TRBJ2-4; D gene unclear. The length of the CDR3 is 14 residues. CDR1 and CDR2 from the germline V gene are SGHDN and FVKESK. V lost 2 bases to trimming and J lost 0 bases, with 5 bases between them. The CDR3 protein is CASSQHGAKNIQYF. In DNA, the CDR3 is TGTGCCAGCAGCCAACACGGAGCCAAAAACATTCAGTACTTC.

The CDR3 coding sequence is TGTGCCAGCAGTTACAGTGGAACAGGGTCCAATCAGCCCCAGCATTTT. Amino acids: CASSYSGTGSNQPQHF. The gene calls are TRBV6-6 and TRBJ1-5; possible D gene TRBD1, 6 bases. Trimming pared 2 bases from V and 3 bases from J, leaving 14 bases between. The CDR3 is 16 amino acids. CDR1 is MNHNY, CDR2 SVGAGI, per germline (reference sequence).

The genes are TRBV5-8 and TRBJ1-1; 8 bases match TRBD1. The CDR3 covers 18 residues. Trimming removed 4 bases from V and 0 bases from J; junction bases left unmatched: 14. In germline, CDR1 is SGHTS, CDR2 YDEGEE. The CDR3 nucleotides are TGTGCCAGCAGCCGAGATACCTTGGACAGGGCAATGAACACTGAAGCTTTCTTT. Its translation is CASSRDTLDRAMNTEAFF.

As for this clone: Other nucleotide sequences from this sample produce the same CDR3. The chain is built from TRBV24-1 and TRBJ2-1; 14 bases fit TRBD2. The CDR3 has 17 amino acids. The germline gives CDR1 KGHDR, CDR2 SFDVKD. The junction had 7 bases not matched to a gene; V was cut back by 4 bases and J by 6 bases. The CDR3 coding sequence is TGTGCCACCAGTGACGCGGGACTAGCGGGAGTCTCCAATGAGCAGTTCTTC. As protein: CATSDAGLAGVSNEQFF.

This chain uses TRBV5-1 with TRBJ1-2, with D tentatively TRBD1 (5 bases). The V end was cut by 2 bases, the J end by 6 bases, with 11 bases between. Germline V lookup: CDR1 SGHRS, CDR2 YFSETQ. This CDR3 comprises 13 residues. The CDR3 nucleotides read TGCGCCAGCAGCTTCGGACATCAAGATGGCTACACCTTC. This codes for CASSFGHQDGYTF. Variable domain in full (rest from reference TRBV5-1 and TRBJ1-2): KAGVTQTPRYLIKTRGQQVTLSCSPISGHRSVSWYQQTPGQGLQFLFEYFSETQRNKGNFPGRFSGRQFSNSRSEMNVSTLELGDSALYLCASSFGHQDGYTFGSGTRLTVV.